This T cell receptor (beta chain) was profiled in a study of blood T cell repertoires in COVID-19 (dated by TCRdb to about 2020). A note on the overall study: Collaborator samples came from the United States, Italy and Spain and covered acute and convalescent phases of COVID-19. The material from the prospective study consisted of cDNA or gDNA derived from T cells, B-cell-depleted T cells, or PBMCs. Subjects who had been exposed to COVID-19, were actively infected with it, or had recovered from it provided the deeply sampled blood TCRbeta repertoires that made up the dataset. A freely available public database, intended as a resource for researchers studying the immune response to SARS-CoV-2, is where the repertoires were released. Samples were obtained from the ongoing ImmuneRACE study (first 160 participants) and from 1,000 to 1,500 subjects provided by 6 global collaborators. Nearly every sample came with metadata listing a de-identified subject ID, COVID-19 status, age in years and sex. Where available, HLA class I and class II types were taken from metadata supplied by the sample provider and were not determined by assay-based typing.

V lost 10 bases and J lost 1 base, and the count of bases not matched to a germline gene is 8. The CDR3 has 15 amino acids, counting the end cysteine and phenylalanine. Only the CDR3 part of the read is kept: 45 bases, read in frame from the first base. According to the germline V gene, CDR1 reads ENHRY and CDR2 reads SYGVKD. The collaborating institutions used their own protocols to collect whole blood in K2EDTA tubes. For TCRbeta analysis, collaborators shipped samples in one of three forms: frozen whole blood, isolated PBMCs, or DNA extracted from either of those sample types. The immunoSEQ Assay, a bias-controlled multiplex PCR, was used to amplify TCRbeta CDR3 regions from genomic DNA. From the authors' description of their analysis: Nucleated cell counts per sample were estimated from amplification of reference gene primers within the assay. To quantify the absolute abundance of each unique TCRbeta CDR3 rearrangement, sequence reads were collapsed and filtered. For each sample, productive Simpson clonality was calculated as the square root of Simpson's diversity index across productive rearrangements. Imported from immuneACCESS, the table was reduced by TCRdb to in-frame sequences with V and J called. These copies leave out some clones; in studies compared against another copy, an unresolved V gene accounts for under half, and the cause of the remainder is not known. V, J and clone size are taken as reported in that table, and D and trimming were inferred from the DNA itself. The sample table shows roughly 150,000 clones, and roughly nine tenths are seen once. The ten largest clones capture over 4.5% of the sample.

Remarks on this clone: Its antigen target is currently unknown. Base qualities were left out, and no much larger clone turns up one base away.

What the work shows at the level of the full study, not this receptor alone: How much clinical and demographic metadata was included differed by source and by participant, and the metadata was provided uncurated.

The sample taken for sequencing was peripheral blood. The V gene is TRBV10-3 and the J gene is TRBJ2-7; the junction holds 12 bases that match TRBD1. The TCR sequence derives from a human donor in a cohort sampled during active COVID-19. The sequenced DNA: TGTGCCACAGATTCGGGACAGGGGGCGTCCTACGAGCAGTACTTC. Protein translation: CATDSGQGASYEQYF.